These T cell receptor beta chains were read from a single sample in a study of OX40 agonist ivuxolimab in advanced cancers. TCRdb keeps only in-frame clones here, not all; method: immunoSEQ multiplex PCR. Of about 9,700 clones in the sample, roughly 70% were seen once. Sequencing was performed on CD4+ or CD8+ T cells sorted from blood, taken in a trial of the OX40 agonist ivuxolimab. Receptors originate from an adult with an advanced solid tumor such as melanoma, head and neck, liver or kidney cancer. Each CDR3 is given with its conserved first and last residue. A D gene is named only where the DNA matches it firmly.

D | J | V | length | CDR3
TRBD2 | TRBJ2-1 | TRBV6-1 | 17 | CASSDKRTSVPYNEQFF
TRBD2 | TRBJ2-1 | TRBV11-2 | 18 | CASSLEGNLAGGPDEQFF
- | TRBJ2-1 | TRBV2 | 15 | CASSGDSSSYNEQFF
- | TRBJ2-1 | TRBV14 | 17 | CASSQGARQNLYNEQFF
TRBD1 | TRBJ2-2 | TRBV27 | 13 | CATNRGIGGELFF
TRBD1 | TRBJ2-2 | TRBV11-3 | 15 | CASSPGQGNTGELFF
TRBD1 | TRBJ1-2 | TRBV11-2 | 14 | CASSPPGQVEGYTF
- | TRBJ2-5 | TRBV6-5 | 12 | CASSPGTETQYF
TRBD1 | TRBJ2-7 | TRBV7-2 | 14 | CASSFGQGGVEQYF
- | TRBJ2-1 | TRBV27 | 15 | CASSFVGGFYNEQFF
TRBD1 | TRBJ2-1 | TRBV30 | 14 | CAWSTDRGYNEQFF
- | TRBJ2-7 | TRBV11-2 | 13 | CASSLAGSYEQYF
- | TRBJ2-1 | TRBV11-2 | 16 | CASSLEVGAEFNEQFF
TRBD1 | TRBJ2-7 | TRBV5-1 | 14 | CASSKTGGSYEQYF